Following are 32 T cell receptor beta chains from one sample sequenced in a study of shared clonotypes between healthy human individuals. Assay: immunoSEQ multiplex PCR; the TCRdb copy retains only in-frame clones and omits some. Of about 1.4 million clones in the sample, roughly 97% were seen once. Material for sequencing was naive CD4+ T cells sorted from blood. As for subset: CD45RA+ positively selected. All receptors derive from a man aged 25-45 years in good health.

The chain couples TRBV27 to TRBJ2-3, with no clear D. The germline gives CDR1 MNHEY, CDR2 SMNVEV (reference sequence). Trimming cost V 6 bases and J 1 base, with 11 bases left between them. The CDR3 is 14 amino acids. The DNA for the CDR3 is TGTGCCAGCAGCCCCCGCGTGGGCACAGATACGCAGTATTTT. The encoded protein is CASSPRVGTDTQYF.

The V and J genes are TRBV25-1 and TRBJ2-6, with 8 bases aligning to TRBD2. Germline V gene sequence: CDR1 MGHDK, CDR2 SYGVNS. This CDR3 has 14 residues. V lost 8 bases and J lost 3; bases outside the gene matches: 3. The CDR3 DNA sequence: TGTGCCAGCTCAGCGGGGGATGGGGCCAACGTCCTGACTTTC. This gives the protein CASSAGDGANVLTF.

This clone was detected only a few times. The rearrangement links TRBV7-2 to TRBJ2-2; 11 nucleotides line up with TRBD2. The V segment lost 5 bases and the J segment 1 base; nucleotides outside the gene matches: 6. CDR1 and CDR2 from the germline V gene are SGHTA and FQGNSA. This CDR3 has 17 amino acids. The CDR3 bases are TGTGCCAGCAGCGCACTAGCGGGAGCCCTGAACACCGGGGAGCTGTTTTTT. Translation gives CASSALAGALNTGELFF.

This CDR3 reads CASSVGQRNQPQHF. The CDR3 DNA reads as TGTGCCAGCAGTGTGGGACAGCGCAATCAGCCCCAGCATTTT. The chain joins TRBV2 to TRBJ1-5; 7 positions agree with TRBD1. With V trimmed by 4 bases and J by 2 bases, 2 bases remained unmatched. The CDR3 totals 14 residues. Germline loops: CDR1 SNHLY, CDR2 FYNNEI. Complete variable domain (other parts from reference TRBV2 and TRBJ1-5): EPEVTQTPSHQVTQMGQEVILRCVPISNHLYFYWYRQILGQKVEFLVSFYNNEISEKSEIFDDQFSVERPDGSNFTLKIRSTKLEDSAMYFCASSVGQRNQPQHFGDGTRLSIL.

The table lists this clone with a count of one. This sequence joins TRBV5-1 and TRBJ2-7; 8 bases are shared with TRBD1. Germline V gene data show CDR1 as SGHRS and CDR2 as YFSETQ. Germline trimming cut 3 bases from V and 6 bases from J; bases unmatched to any gene: 8. CDR3 length: 14 residues. DNA for the CDR3: TGCGCCAGCAGCTGGAGTCAGGGGGCCCCCGAGCAGTACTTC. It translates to CASSWSQGAPEQYF. The full variable domain, completed using reference TRBV5-1 and TRBJ2-7, is KAGVTQTPRYLIKTRGQQVTLSCSPISGHRSVSWYQQTPGQGLQFLFEYFSETQRNKGNFPGRFSGRQFSNSRSEMNVSTLELGDSALYLCASSWSQGAPEQYFGPGTRLTVT.

V is TRBV5-1 and J is TRBJ1-5, with D possibly being TRBD1 (5 bases). The ends were cut back, 0 bases at V and 5 bases at J, with 12 bases in the middle. The CDR3 runs to 15 residues. Germline assignment: CDR1 SGHRS and CDR2 YFSETQ. CDR3: CASSLVGGTDQPQHF. The CDR3 coding sequence is TGCGCCAGCAGCTTGGTGGGGGGGACGGATCAGCCCCAGCATTTT. Full variable domain (remainder filled in from reference TRBV5-1 and TRBJ1-5): KAGVTQTPRYLIKTRGQQVTLSCSPISGHRSVSWYQQTPGQGLQFLFEYFSETQRNKGNFPGRFSGRQFSNSRSEMNVSTLELGDSALYLCASSLVGGTDQPQHFGDGTRLSIL.

The V and J genes are TRBV9 and TRBJ2-1, with a possible D match to TRBD2 (5 bases). Germline V CDR1 and CDR2: SGDLS, YYNGEE. CDR3 size: 17 residues. The ends were cut back, 4 bases at V and 8 bases at J, with 25 bases in the middle. This CDR3 is CASSFSTRKVDSDEQFF. CDR3 DNA sequence: TGTGCCAGCAGCTTTTCTACACGAAAGGTGGACTCGGATGAGCAGTTCTTC. Full variable domain (missing parts from reference TRBV9 and TRBJ2-1): DSGVTQTPKHLITATGQRVTLRCSPRSGDLSVYWYQQSLDQGLQFLIQYYNGEERAKGNILERFSAQQFPDLHSELNLSSLELGDSALYFCASSFSTRKVDSDEQFFGPGTRLTVL.

V usage is TRBV5-4 and J usage is TRBJ2-3; perhaps D is TRBD1 or TRBD2 (5 bases each). V was clipped by 2 bases and J by 6 bases, with 13 bases between them. Germline-derived CDR1 and CDR2 are SGHNT and YYREEE (reference sequence). The CDR3 consists of 14 residues. The CDR3 DNA sequence: TGTGCCAGCAGCTTACGGGGCTCCCTGGATACGCAGTATTTT. Translated: CASSLRGSLDTQYF.

The sample holds a few counts of this clone. The rearrangement joins TRBV9 to TRBJ1-1; 9 bases match TRBD1. V trimming: 1 base; J trimming: 4 bases; junction bases outside the gene matches: 5. This CDR3 comprises 15 residues. Germline CDR1 reads SGDLS; CDR2 reads YYNGEE. The CDR3 DNA reads as TGTGCCAGCAGCGTATTGGGACAGGGTGTCACTGAAGCTTTCTTT. Translated, it gives CASSVLGQGVTEAFF.

The V gene is TRBV7-9, the J gene TRBJ1-2, with D possibly TRBD1 on 5 matching bases. The CDR3 is 17 amino acids. Germline V gene sequence: CDR1 SEHNR, CDR2 FQNEAQ (reference sequence). Trimming removed 6 bases at V and 3 bases at J, with 23 bases between. CDR3 coding DNA: TGTGCCAGCAGTTACCCCACAGGTGTGGGCAGCGACTATGGCTACACCTTC. Protein sequence: CASSYPTGVGSDYGYTF.

This chain connects TRBV2 to TRBJ1-2; TRBD1 is a possible D gene (6 bases). This CDR3 has 16 residues. V was shortened by 2 bases and J by 4 bases, with 17 bases between the two germline ends. Germline V gives CDR1 SNHLY, CDR2 FYNNEI. The CDR3, as DNA: TGTGCCAGCAGTGAACCTAGGGGGGGGTCGGCCTATGGCTACACCTTC. Translating it yields CASSEPRGGSAYGYTF. Full variable domain (remainder filled in from reference TRBV2 and TRBJ1-2): EPEVTQTPSHQVTQMGQEVILRCVPISNHLYFYWYRQILGQKVEFLVSFYNNEISEKSEIFDDQFSVERPDGSNFTLKIRSTKLEDSAMYFCASSEPRGGSAYGYTFGSGTRLTVV.

The genes are TRBV2 and TRBJ2-7; maybe TRBD1 (5 bases). The CDR3 covers 15 residues. V shed 3 bases and J shed 4 bases, with 16 bases lying between them. Germline V gives CDR1 SNHLY, CDR2 FYNNEI. CDR3 DNA sequence: TGTGCCAGCAGTGATGAATGGGGCAGAAGTTACGAGCAGTACTTC. Translating it yields CASSDEWGRSYEQYF.

V usage is TRBV14 and J usage is TRBJ2-4; D uncertain. CDR3 length: 15 amino acids. Germline loops: CDR1 SGHDN, CDR2 FVKESK. Trimming pared 3 bases from V and 7 bases from J, leaving 16 bases between. CDR3 in amino acids: CASSQALDVRNIQYF. In DNA form, the CDR3 reads TGTGCCAGCAGCCAGGCGCTAGACGTGCGGAACATTCAGTACTTC.

CDR3 bases: TGCAGCGTTGGCGGACTGGGGAACACTGAAGCTTTCTTT. Its translation: CSVGGLGNTEAFF. This chain uses TRBV29-1 with TRBJ1-1, with D uncertain. The CDR3 is made up of 13 amino acids. Deletions cut 4 bases from V and 1 base from J, with 10 bases between. CDR1 and CDR2 from the germline V gene are SQVTM and ANQGSEA.

The chain employs TRBV5-1 and TRBJ2-7; the D gene is possibly TRBD1 (5 bases). V was clipped by 4 bases and J by 1 base, with 9 bases between them. Germline CDR1 is SGHRS and CDR2 is YFSETQ. This CDR3 is built from 13 residues. The CDR3 DNA sequence: TGCGCCAGCAGCCGACAGAATTCCTACGAGCAGTACTTC. It encodes CASSRQNSYEQYF.

The chain is built from TRBV11-2 and TRBJ2-1, with 9 bases lining up with TRBD2. V dropped 5 bases and J dropped 7; count of bases not matched to a gene: 9. The CDR3 totals 15 residues. Germline CDR1 is SGHAT and CDR2 is FQNNGV. CDR3 sequence reads: CASSISGSLNNEQFF. The CDR3 coding sequence is TGTGCCAGCAGCATTAGCGGGAGTTTGAATAATGAGCAGTTCTTC.

This clone was seen once. The chain carries TRBV4-1 and TRBJ2-7; TRBD1 aligns across 9 bases. This CDR3 comprises 17 residues. CDR1 is MGHRA and CDR2 is YSYEKL in the germline V gene. After removal of 4 bases from V and 2 bases from J, the junction contained 12 bases not matched to a gene. The CDR3 DNA sequence: TGCGCCAGCAGCCGCGGGACGGTCGGGACAGGGACCTACGAGCAGTACTTC. It encodes CASSRGTVGTGTYEQYF.

The J gene is TRBJ2-3, the V gene TRBV9; 8 bases are a match to TRBD2. The V gene's germline CDR1 is SGDLS and CDR2 YYNGEE. V gave up 0 bases and J gave up 2 bases; unmatched junction bases: 2. This CDR3 comprises 15 residues. The CDR3: CASSVGSGVTDTQYF. CDR3 sequence (DNA): TGTGCCAGCAGCGTAGGTAGCGGGGTCACAGATACGCAGTATTTT.

This chain joins TRBV25-1 and TRBJ1-4; D is possibly TRBD1 (5 bases). This CDR3 has 13 amino acids. V was cut by 4 bases and J by 3 bases, with 6 bases left in between. Germline V gene data show CDR1 as MGHDK and CDR2 as SYGVNS. CDR3 DNA sequence: TGTGCCAGCAGTGGACAGCCTAATGAAAAACTGTTTTTT. Translation gives CASSGQPNEKLFF.

The chain couples TRBV14 to TRBJ2-7; D remains ambiguous. V gave up 0 bases and J gave up 2 bases, with 11 bases separating them. The CDR3 is made up of 15 amino acids. Germline lookup yields CDR1 SGHDN and CDR2 FVKESK. This CDR3 is CASSQDHEETYEQYF. In nucleotides, the CDR3 is TGTGCCAGCAGCCAAGATCACGAGGAGACCTACGAGCAGTACTTC.

The rearrangement joins TRBV28 to TRBJ1-2, with 9 nucleotides matching TRBD1. Germline V gene lookup returns CDR1 MDHEN and CDR2 SYDVKM. This CDR3 is built from 12 residues. Trimming removed 6 bases from V and 7 bases from J; junction bases left unmatched: 3. CDR3 loop: CASRTGGFGYTF. The CDR3 DNA reads as TGTGCCAGCAGGACAGGGGGGTTTGGCTACACCTTC.

The chain combines TRBV19 with TRBJ2-2; D is perhaps TRBD2 (6 bases). The CDR3 covers 15 residues. The germline gives CDR1 LNHDA, CDR2 SQIVND (reference sequence). V lost 4 bases, J lost 0 bases, and 9 bases lay in between. CDR3 loop: CASSTGLPNTGELFF. The CDR3 nucleotides read TGTGCCAGTAGTACGGGACTCCCGAACACCGGGGAGCTGTTTTTT.

This clone was observed a few times. CDR3 DNA: TGCGCATCGAGGGAAACGGGGAATGGCTACACCTTC. Protein: CASRETGNGYTF. The chain links TRBV5-1 to TRBJ1-2; D remains unclear. The CDR3 is 12 residues long. Germline V gene lookup returns CDR1 SGHRS and CDR2 YFSETQ.

The rearrangement links TRBV6-1 to TRBJ2-1; D is possibly TRBD2 (6 bases). CDR1 is MNHNS and CDR2 is SASEGT in the germline V gene. CDR3 length: 15 residues. The V end lost 7 bases, the J end lost 0 bases, and 13 bases lay between the germline ends. The CDR3 coding sequence is TGTGCCAGCAAGATGACTAGTCCCTCCTACAATGAGCAGTTCTTC. Amino acids: CASKMTSPSYNEQFF.

The CDR3 sequence: CASSIVASATYEQYF. The CDR3 DNA sequence: TGTGCCAGTAGTATAGTGGCTAGTGCGACCTACGAGCAGTACTTC. This chain links TRBV19 with TRBJ2-7, with D uncertain. CDR3 size: 15 residues. Trimming shortened V by 1 base and J by 2 bases, and 12 bases separated the two germline ends. Looked up from germline, CDR1 is LNHDA and CDR2 is SQIVND (reference sequence).

The chain couples TRBV10-3 to TRBJ2-2; D unclear. CDR1 is ENHRY and CDR2 is SYGVKD in the germline V gene. The CDR3 spans 13 residues. Trimming removed 10 bases at V and 0 bases at J, with 9 bases between. DNA for the CDR3: TGTGCCACCTCAGACACGAACACCGGGGAGCTGTTTTTT. Protein product: CATSDTNTGELFF.

This chain links TRBV5-4 with TRBJ2-3; 10 nucleotides agree with TRBD2. CDR3 size: 14 residues. The trim removed 4 bases at V and 6 bases at J, leaving 5 bases unmatched. Germline loops: CDR1 SGHNT, CDR2 YYREEE (reference sequence). CDR3 residues: CASSRSSGGDTQYF. Written as DNA, the CDR3 is TGTGCCAGCAGCCGGAGTAGCGGGGGGGATACGCAGTATTTT. The full variable domain, with the rest looked up from reference TRBV5-4 and TRBJ2-3, is ETGVTQSPTHLIKTRGQQVTLRCSSQSGHNTVSWYQQALGQGPQFIFQYYREEENGRGNFPPRFSGLQFPNYSSELNVNALELDDSALYLCASSRSSGGDTQYFGPGTRLTVL.

This clone was seen just once. The CDR3 bases are TGTGCCAGCAGTTCGTTCAGGGGGCGAGACACTGAAGCTTTCTTT. Translating it yields CASSSFRGRDTEAFF. This chain uses TRBV27 with TRBJ1-1; 8 nucleotides align to TRBD1. The V and J ends lost 4 bases and 3 bases, in that order; junction bases with no gene match: 7. There are 15 residues in the CDR3. Germline CDR1 reads MNHEY; CDR2 reads SMNVEV (reference sequence).

The chain joins TRBV7-2 to TRBJ1-2, with D perhaps TRBD1 (5 bases). Trimming shortened V by 4 bases and J by 4 bases, and 10 bases separated the two germline ends. CDR1 is SGHTA and CDR2 is FQGNSA in the germline V gene. The CDR3 spans 13 residues. The DNA for the CDR3 is TGTGCCAGCAGCTCAAGACAGCGCTATGGCTACACCTTC. It yields the protein CASSSRQRYGYTF.

DNA of the CDR3: TGCGCCAGGGGCCCCCCTCGTCTCGAGCAGTACTTC. It yields the protein CARGPPRLEQYF. This chain links TRBV10-1 with TRBJ2-7; unclear D gene. Germline CDR1 reads WNHNN; CDR2 reads SYGVQD (reference sequence). The length of the CDR3 is 12 residues. Trimming left V 9 bases short and J 6 bases short, with 15 bases between.

This CDR3 reads CASSWGTGNQPQHF. CDR3 nucleotides: TGCGCCAGCAGCTGGGGAACAGGGAATCAGCCCCAGCATTTT. The chain joins TRBV5-1 to TRBJ1-5, with a possible D match to TRBD1 (6 bases). Germline CDR1 reads SGHRS; CDR2 reads YFSETQ. V was cut by 3 bases and J by 4 bases, with 11 bases left in between. This CDR3 has 14 residues.

This chain connects TRBV5-1 to TRBJ2-1, with TRBD2 matching over 9 bases. The CDR3 sequence is 16 residues long. V dropped 4 bases and J dropped 7; count of bases not matched to a gene: 12. Germline V gives CDR1 SGHRS, CDR2 YFSETQ. CDR3 in amino acids: CASSPTGTSPSNEQFF. Here the CDR3 DNA reads TGCGCCAGCAGCCCGACCGGGACTAGCCCCAGTAATGAGCAGTTCTTC.